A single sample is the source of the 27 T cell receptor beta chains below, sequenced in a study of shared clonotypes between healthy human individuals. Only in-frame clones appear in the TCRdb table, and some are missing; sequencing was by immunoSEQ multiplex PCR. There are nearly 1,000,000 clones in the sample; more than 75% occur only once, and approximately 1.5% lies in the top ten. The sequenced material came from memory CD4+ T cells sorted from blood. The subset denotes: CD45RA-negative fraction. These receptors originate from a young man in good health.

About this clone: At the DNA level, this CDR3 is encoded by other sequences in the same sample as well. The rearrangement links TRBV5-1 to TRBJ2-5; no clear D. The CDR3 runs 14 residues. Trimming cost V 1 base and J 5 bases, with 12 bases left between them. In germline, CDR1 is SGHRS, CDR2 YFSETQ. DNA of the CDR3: TGCGCCAGCAGCTTGAGTGGCGCCGGCGAGACCCAGTACTTC. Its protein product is CASSLSGAGETQYF.

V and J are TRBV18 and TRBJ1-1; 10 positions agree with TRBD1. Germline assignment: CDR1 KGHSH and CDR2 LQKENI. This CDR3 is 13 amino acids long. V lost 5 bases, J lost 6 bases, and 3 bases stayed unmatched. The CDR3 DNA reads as TGTGCCAGCTCAACGGACAGGGGGTCTGAAGCTTTCTTT. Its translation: CASSTDRGSEAFF.

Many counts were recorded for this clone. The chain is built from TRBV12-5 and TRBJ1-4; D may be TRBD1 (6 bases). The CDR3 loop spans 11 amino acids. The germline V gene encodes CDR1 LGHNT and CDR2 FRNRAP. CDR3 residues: CAPGAREKLFF. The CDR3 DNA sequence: TGTGCCCCGGGGGCCCGTGAAAAACTGTTTTTT.

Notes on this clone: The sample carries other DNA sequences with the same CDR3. CDR3 sequence (DNA): TGTGCCAGCTCACCGGGGCAGAACACTGAAGCTTTCTTT. This encodes CASSPGQNTEAFF. V is TRBV18 and J is TRBJ1-1; tentative D call: TRBD1 (5 bases). The germline V and J ends were trimmed by 3 bases and 1 base, with 6 bases remaining between them. Per the germline V gene, CDR1 is KGHSH and CDR2 is LQKENI. The length of the CDR3 is 13 residues.

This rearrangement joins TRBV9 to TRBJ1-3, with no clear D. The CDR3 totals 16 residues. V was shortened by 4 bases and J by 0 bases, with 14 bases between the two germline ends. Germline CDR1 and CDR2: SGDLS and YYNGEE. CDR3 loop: CASSPTLEGSGNTIYF. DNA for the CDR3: TGTGCCAGCAGCCCGACCCTGGAGGGCTCTGGAAACACCATATATTTT.

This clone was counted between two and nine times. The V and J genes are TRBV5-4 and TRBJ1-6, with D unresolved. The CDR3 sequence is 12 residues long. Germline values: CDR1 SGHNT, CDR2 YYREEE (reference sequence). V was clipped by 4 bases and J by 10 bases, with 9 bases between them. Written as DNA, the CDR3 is TGTGCCAGCAGCCGTATCGGGTCACCCCTCCACTTT. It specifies CASSRIGSPLHF.

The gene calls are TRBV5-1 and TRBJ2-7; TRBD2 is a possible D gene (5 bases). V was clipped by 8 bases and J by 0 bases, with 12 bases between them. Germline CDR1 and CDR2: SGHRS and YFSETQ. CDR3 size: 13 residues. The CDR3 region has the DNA TGCGCCAGTCAAAGAGGGAGCTCCTACGAGCAGTACTTC. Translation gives CASQRGSSYEQYF.

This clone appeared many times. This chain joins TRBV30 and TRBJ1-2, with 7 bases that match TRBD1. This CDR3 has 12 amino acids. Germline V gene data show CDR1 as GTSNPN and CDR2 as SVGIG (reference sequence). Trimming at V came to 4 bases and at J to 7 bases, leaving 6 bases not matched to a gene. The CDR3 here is CAWTGGPGGYTF. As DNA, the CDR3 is TGTGCCTGGACAGGGGGTCCGGGTGGCTACACCTTC.

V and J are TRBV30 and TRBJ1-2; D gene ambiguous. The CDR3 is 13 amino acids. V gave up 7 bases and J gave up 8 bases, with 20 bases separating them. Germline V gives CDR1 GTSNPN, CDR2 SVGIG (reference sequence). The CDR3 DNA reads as TGTGCCTCCAAACTCCCGGGAAGCGGAGGCTACACCTTC. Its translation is CASKLPGSGGYTF. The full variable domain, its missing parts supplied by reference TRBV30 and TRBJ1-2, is SQTIHQWPATLVQPVGSPLSLECTVEGTSNPNLYWYRQAAGRGLQLLFYSVGIGQISSEVPQNLSASRPQDRQFILSSKKLLLSDSGFYLCASKLPGSGGYTFGSGTRLTVV.

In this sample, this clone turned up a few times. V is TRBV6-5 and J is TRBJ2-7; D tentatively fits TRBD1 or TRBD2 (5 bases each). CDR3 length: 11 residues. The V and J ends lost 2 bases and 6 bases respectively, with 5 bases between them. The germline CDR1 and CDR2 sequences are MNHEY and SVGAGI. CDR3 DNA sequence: TGTGCCAGCAGTTACGGGACCGAGCAGTACTTC. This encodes CASSYGTEQYF.

The CDR3 DNA follows: TGTGCCAGCAGCAACCCCTCTGGAAACACCATATATTTT. It specifies CASSNPSGNTIYF. The chain recombines TRBV9 with TRBJ1-3; no firm D call. Trimming removed 4 bases at V and 0 bases at J, with 5 bases between. There are 13 residues in the CDR3. CDR1 SGDLS and CDR2 YYNGEE come from the germline V gene. Full variable domain (outside the CDR3, taken from reference TRBV9 and TRBJ1-3): DSGVTQTPKHLITATGQRVTLRCSPRSGDLSVYWYQQSLDQGLQFLIQYYNGEERAKGNILERFSAQQFPDLHSELNLSSLELGDSALYFCASSNPSGNTIYFGEGSWLTVV.

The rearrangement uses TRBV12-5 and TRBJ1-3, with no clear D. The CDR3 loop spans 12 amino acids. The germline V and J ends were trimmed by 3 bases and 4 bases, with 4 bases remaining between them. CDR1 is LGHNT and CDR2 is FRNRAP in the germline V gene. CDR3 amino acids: CASGFAGNTIYF. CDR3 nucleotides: TGTGCTAGTGGTTTTGCCGGAAACACCATATATTTT.

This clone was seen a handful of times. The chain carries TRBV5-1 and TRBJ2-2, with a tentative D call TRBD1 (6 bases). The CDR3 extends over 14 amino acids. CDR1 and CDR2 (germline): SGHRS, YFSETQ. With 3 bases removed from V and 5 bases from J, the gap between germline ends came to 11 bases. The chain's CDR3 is CASSSRDKTGELFF. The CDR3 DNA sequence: TGCGCCAGCAGCTCCCGGGACAAGACCGGGGAGCTGTTTTTT.

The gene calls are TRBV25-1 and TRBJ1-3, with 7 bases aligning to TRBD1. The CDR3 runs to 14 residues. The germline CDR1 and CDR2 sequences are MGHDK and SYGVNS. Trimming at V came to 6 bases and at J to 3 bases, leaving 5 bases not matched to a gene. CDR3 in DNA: TGTGCCAGCAGGCCACGACAGGGTGGAAACACCATATATTTT. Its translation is CASRPRQGGNTIYF.

This CDR3 is CSVARQGNYGYTF. The CDR3 DNA reads as TGCAGCGTCGCGCGACAGGGAAACTATGGCTACACCTTC. The rearrangement uses TRBV29-1 and TRBJ1-2; the match to TRBD1 covers 7 bases. V lost 6 bases to trimming and J lost 2 bases; unmatched junction nucleotides: 6. CDR3 length: 13 amino acids. Germline V gives CDR1 SQVTM, CDR2 ANQGSEA.

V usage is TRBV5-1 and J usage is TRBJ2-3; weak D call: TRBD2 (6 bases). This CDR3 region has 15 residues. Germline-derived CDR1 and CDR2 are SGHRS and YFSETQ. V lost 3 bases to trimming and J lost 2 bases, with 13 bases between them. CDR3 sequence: CASSSGTYDTDTQYF. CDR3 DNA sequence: TGCGCCAGCAGCTCCGGGACTTACGACACAGATACGCAGTATTTT.

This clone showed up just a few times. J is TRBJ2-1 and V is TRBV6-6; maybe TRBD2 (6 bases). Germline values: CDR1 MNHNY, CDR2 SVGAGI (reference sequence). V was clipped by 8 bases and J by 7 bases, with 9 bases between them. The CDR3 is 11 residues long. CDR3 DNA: TGTGCCAGCCTAGCGAGGAATGAGCAGTTCTTC. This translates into CASLARNEQFF.

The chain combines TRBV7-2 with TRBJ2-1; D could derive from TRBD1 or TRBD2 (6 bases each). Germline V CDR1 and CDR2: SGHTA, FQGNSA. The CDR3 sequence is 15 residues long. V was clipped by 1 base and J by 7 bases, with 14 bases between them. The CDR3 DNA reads TGTGCCAGCAGCTTAGGATTGCCGGGGGCGAATGAGCAGTTCTTC. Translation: CASSLGLPGANEQFF.

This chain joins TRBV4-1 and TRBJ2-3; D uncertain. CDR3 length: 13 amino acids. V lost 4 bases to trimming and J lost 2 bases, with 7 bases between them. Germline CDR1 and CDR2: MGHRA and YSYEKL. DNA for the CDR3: TGCGCCAGCAGCCGGACCCTCACAGATACGCAGTATTTT. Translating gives CASSRTLTDTQYF.

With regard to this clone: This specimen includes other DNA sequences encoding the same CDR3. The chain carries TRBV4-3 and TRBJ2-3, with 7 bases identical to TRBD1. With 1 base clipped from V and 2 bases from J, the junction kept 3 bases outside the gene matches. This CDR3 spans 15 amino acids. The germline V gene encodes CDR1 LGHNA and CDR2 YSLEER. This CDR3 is CASSQAGGSTDTQYF. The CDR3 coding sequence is TGCGCCAGCAGCCAAGCAGGGGGATCCACAGATACGCAGTATTTT.

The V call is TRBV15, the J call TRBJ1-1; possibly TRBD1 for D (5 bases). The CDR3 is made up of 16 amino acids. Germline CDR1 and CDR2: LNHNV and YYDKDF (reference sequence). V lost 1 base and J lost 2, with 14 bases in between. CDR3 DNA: TGTGCCACCAGCAGAGGCGGGGTGGGGGTAAACACTGAAGCTTTCTTT. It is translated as CATSRGGVGVNTEAFF. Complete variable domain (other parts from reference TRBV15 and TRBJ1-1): DAMVIQNPRYQVTQFGKPVTLSCSQTLNHNVMYWYQQKSSQAPKLLFHYYDKDFNNEADTPDNFQSRRPNTSFCFLDIRSPGLGDTAMYLCATSRGGVGVNTEAFFGQGTRLTVV.

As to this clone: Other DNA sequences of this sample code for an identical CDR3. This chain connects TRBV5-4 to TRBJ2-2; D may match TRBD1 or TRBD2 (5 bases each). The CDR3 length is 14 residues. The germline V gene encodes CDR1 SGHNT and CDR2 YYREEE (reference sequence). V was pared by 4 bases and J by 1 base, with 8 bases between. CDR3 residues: CASSRDGNTGELFF. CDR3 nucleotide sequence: TGTGCCAGCAGCAGGGACGGGAACACCGGGGAGCTGTTTTTT.

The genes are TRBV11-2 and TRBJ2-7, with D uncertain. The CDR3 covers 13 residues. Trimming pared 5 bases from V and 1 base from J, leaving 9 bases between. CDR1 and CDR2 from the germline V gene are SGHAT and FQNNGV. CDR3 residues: CASSKVSSYEQYF. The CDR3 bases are TGTGCCAGCAGCAAAGTCTCTTCCTACGAGCAGTACTTC.

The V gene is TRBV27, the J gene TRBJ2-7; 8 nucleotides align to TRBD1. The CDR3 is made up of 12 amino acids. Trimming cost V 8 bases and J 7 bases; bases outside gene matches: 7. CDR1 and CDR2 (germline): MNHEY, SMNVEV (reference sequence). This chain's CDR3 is CASGRTGHEQYF. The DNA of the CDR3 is TGTGCCAGCGGAAGGACAGGGCATGAGCAGTACTTC.

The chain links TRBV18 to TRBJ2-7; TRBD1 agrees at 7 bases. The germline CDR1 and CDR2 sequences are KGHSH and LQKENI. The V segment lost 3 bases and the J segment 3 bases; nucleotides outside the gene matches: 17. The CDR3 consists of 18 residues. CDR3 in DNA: TGTGCCAGCTCACCGACGACAGGGTTCGTCGTCTCGGACTACGAGCAGTACTTC. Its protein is CASSPTTGFVVSDYEQYF.

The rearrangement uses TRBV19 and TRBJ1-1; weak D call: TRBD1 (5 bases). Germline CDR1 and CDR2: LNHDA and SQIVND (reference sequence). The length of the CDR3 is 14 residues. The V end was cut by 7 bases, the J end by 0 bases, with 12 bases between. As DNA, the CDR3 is TGTGCCAGTATGAGGGGCAGGCTGAACACTGAAGCTTTCTTT. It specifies CASMRGRLNTEAFF. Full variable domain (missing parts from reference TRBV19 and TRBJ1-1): DGGITQSPKYLFRKEGQNVTLSCEQNLNHDAMYWYRQDPGQGLRLIYYSQIVNDFQKGDIAEGYSVSREKKESFPLTVTSAQKNPTAFYLCASMRGRLNTEAFFGQGTRLTVV.

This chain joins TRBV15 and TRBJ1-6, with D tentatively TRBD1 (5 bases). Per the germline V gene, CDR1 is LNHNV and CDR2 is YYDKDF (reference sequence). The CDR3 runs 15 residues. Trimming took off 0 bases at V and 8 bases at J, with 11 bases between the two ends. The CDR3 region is CATSRDPREDSPLHF. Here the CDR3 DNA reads TGTGCCACCAGCAGAGATCCCAGGGAGGATTCACCCCTCCACTTT.